This T cell receptor beta chain appears in the sequencing data of a study of blood T cell repertoires in COVID-19 (dated by TCRdb to the early 2020s). Concerning the study at large: Samples covering the acute and convalescent phases of COVID-19 were provided by collaborators in the United States, Italy and Spain. A freely available public database, intended as a resource for researchers studying the immune response to SARS-CoV-2, is where the repertoires were released. Where HLA class I and class II types were available, the types were taken from metadata supplied by the sample provider, not from assay-based typing. Subjects who had been exposed to COVID-19, were actively infected with it, or had recovered from it provided the deeply sampled blood TCRbeta repertoires that made up the dataset. The samples were drawn from two sources: the first 160 participants of the ongoing ImmuneRACE study, and about 1,300 subjects contributed by 6 global collaborators. A de-identified subject ID, COVID-19 status, age in years and sex were almost always included in the sample metadata. The material from the prospective study consisted of cDNA or gDNA derived from T cells, B-cell-depleted T cells, or PBMCs.

What the authors observed across the whole study: The amount of clinical and demographic metadata varied by source and participant and was provided uncurated.

Whole blood was collected in K2EDTA tubes by collaborating institutions according to the institutions' own protocols. Collaborator samples were shipped for TCRbeta analysis as frozen whole blood, isolated PBMCs, or DNA extracted from either sample type. V is cut back by 6 bases and J by 3 bases, with 4 bases in the junction unmatched. From the cysteine up to the phenylalanine, the CDR3 has a length of 13 residues. The kept DNA is CDR3 alone, 39 bases in frame from the first base. From a lookup of the germline V gene (reference sequence), CDR1 and CDR2 are GTSNPN and SVGIG. Comment on this clone: This receptor's antigen is unknown. No base quality values were provided; no much bigger clone lies one nucleotide off.

TCRbeta CDR3 regions were amplified from genomic DNA by means of the immunoSEQ Assay, a bias-controlled multiplex PCR. As for how the authors treated the data: The number of nucleated cells in each sample was estimated from the amplification of reference gene primers within the assay. To quantify the absolute abundance of each unique TCRbeta CDR3 rearrangement, sequence reads were collapsed and filtered. Productive Simpson clonality was computed per sample as the square root of Simpson's diversity index over productive rearrangements. Held by TCRdb, this immuneACCESS table contains in-frame sequences only and omits some clones. Under half of the omission traces to an unresolved V gene where checked; the cause of the rest is unknown. For V, J and clone size, that table is used; D and trimming come from the DNA. The sample yields 200,000 to 250,000 clones; about 85% were counted once. Of the sample, 15% to 20% is held by the ten largest clones.

The source of this sequence is a man younger than 45 with active or convalescent COVID-19. This chain is built from TRBV30 and TRBJ2-1; TRBD1 aligns with 8 central bases. Sequences were obtained from peripheral blood. The sequenced DNA: TGTGCCTGTAACGACAGGGGCTACAATGAGCAGTTCTTC. Translated, it gives CACNDRGYNEQFF.